The source of this T cell receptor (beta chain) is a study of beta chain features in type 1 diabetes. Findings and limits, study-wide: The study found fewer insertions and more deletions at VDJ junctions in type 1 diabetes patients. Equally in patients and controls, shorter templates might have been favored by PCR. Moderate yet significant TCRB CDR3 shortening was seen in Type 1 diabetes patients in all four CD4+ subsets.

Every bit of the isolated RNA underwent reverse transcription, so sequencing read expressed TCRB transcripts. Data came from immunoSEQ multiplex PCR; TCRdb stores just in-frame clones and leaves some out. This sample yields hundreds of thousands of clones, of which around an eighth are seen a single time; about 0.02% belongs to the top ten. This clone was seen a few times. Antigen specificity is unknown. Sequenced material: naive CD4+ T cells from blood. This TCR came from a young man with type 1 diabetes.

The CDR3 sequence is CASSGDRNTGELFF. The CDR3, as DNA: TGCGCCAGCAGCGGGGACAGGAACACCGGGGAGCTGTTTTTT. V gene TRBV5-1 combines with J gene TRBJ2-2, with 7 bases fitting TRBD1. The CDR3 covers 14 residues. After removal of 4 bases from V and 1 base from J, the junction contained 1 base not matched to a gene. The germline V gene encodes CDR1 SGHRS and CDR2 YFSETQ.